This T cell receptor beta chain emerged from a study of shared clonotypes between healthy human individuals. General study points: Though the depth was large, rarefaction showed that sorted-subset sequencing was incomplete. Only blood was sampled; tissue repertoires likely differ.

CD45RO-negative cells were positively selected for CCR7, leaving out terminally differentiated effector memory CD45RA+ cells. TCRdb keeps only in-frame clones here, not all; method: immunoSEQ multiplex PCR. The sample contains hundreds of thousands of clones, 92% of which appear only once. Germline CDR1 and CDR2: SEHNR and FQNEAQ (reference sequence). The CDR3 has 15 residues. Trimming cost V 2 bases and J 0 bases; bases outside gene matches: 3. As concerns this clone: Antigen unknown.

The rearrangement links TRBV7-9 to TRBJ2-7, with 8 bases that match TRBD1. Sequencing was performed on naive CD8+ T cells sorted from blood. The sequence came from a man between 25 and 39 years old in good health. DNA for the CDR3: TGTGCCAGCAGCTTAAGGGACAGGAACTCCTACGAGCAGTACTTC. It codes for CASSLRDRNSYEQYF.